This T cell receptor (beta chain) was identified during a study of molecular identifiers for immune sequencing clone quantification. Broader study findings: Single-cell amounts of spiked Jurkat TCR RNA were reportedly detectable among roughly 950,000 naive cells.

A single record per CDR3 protein comes from TCRdb applying MiXCR to the PCR reads. The sample contains 15,000 to 20,000 distinct CDR3 sequences, about a fifth of which appear only once. Naive CD8 T cells were picked out by sorting for CD8+CD4-CCR7+CD45RA+. The sample holds many counts of this clonotype. Its antigen is still unknown. The sample consisted of naive CD8+ T cells from blood, with Jurkat cell RNA spiked in. Subset noted: FACS-sorted CD8+CD4-CCR7+CD45RA+ naive T cells. This clonotype originated in a human donor in good health. Some libraries in this study had Jurkat cell RNA spiked in.

CDR3 in amino acids: CASSFGTSDTQYF. The CDR3 bases are TGTGCCAGCAGTTTCGGGACTTCAGATACGCAGTATTTT. V and J are TRBV12-3 or TRBV12-4 and TRBJ2-3, with TRBD2 as a possible D gene (6 bases). CDR3 size: 13 residues. The V end was cut by 3 bases, the J end by 4 bases, with 8 bases between.